This T cell receptor beta chain is drawn from a study of human T cells and chemical hapten exposure (TCRdb year 2021). Describing the broader study: For sensitization, 2% DPC in acetone was applied to a 2 cm by 2 cm area of upper inner arm skin. Patients additionally received weekly therapeutic DPC doses to the scalp throughout the approximately 22-week study period. Blood samples were taken from patients before sensitization (week 0) and then at 2, 6 and about 24 weeks after DPC sensitization. The libraries were sequenced as a pool, and the TCR yield per sample differed mostly because of small variations in library volumes within the pool. This study followed changes in the peripheral blood TCR repertoire in vivo during primary and secondary sensitization of alopecia patients to the hapten diphenylcyclopropenone (DPC). The patient cohort, mostly female, included alopecia areata with under or over 50% scalp involvement, alopecia totalis and alopecia universalis. Blood for TCR sequencing was provided by twenty-nine alopecia patients at one to four time points (pre-sensitization, 2, 6 and 24 weeks). Patch testing on the upper back used Finn chambers containing 0.01% DPC, with scoring done after 6 days according to International Contact Dermatitis Research Group standards.

The CDR3 has 15 amino acids, counting the end cysteine and phenylalanine. The read is trimmed to its CDR3 DNA, 45 bases read in frame from base 1. V is clipped by 0 bases and J by 0 bases, and the sequence between their germline boundaries is 6 bases long. The germline V gene yields ENHRY for CDR1 and SYGVKD for CDR2. This clonotype was seen ten or more times. Its antigen specificity is not known. Base qualities are not provided; no much larger clone lies one nucleotide away. The method behind the library was RACE. Sequencing was carried out with a NextSeq 500. During library preparation, unique molecular identifiers were attached to individual cDNA molecules so that TCRs could be counted quantitatively and reproducibly. From each blood RNA sample, both TCR alpha and TCR beta chains were sequenced. From the authors' description of their analysis: A median of about 89,000 TCRs per sample was observed, with a range of about 20,000 to 700,000. V, J and CDR3 annotation of the TCR reads was performed with the Decombinator software suite. To make PS versus PT1 abundance plots, every sample was subsampled to the same number of TCRs (28,000). Expanded TCRs were defined as absent before sensitization and observed at least eight times at the 2-week time point. In-frame beta chains were kept once TCRdb had trimmed the public reads at Q25 with fastp and called clones with MiXCR. Each entry merges the rows of one CDR3 protein and shows their most common DNA and genes. TCRdb, not the authors, supplied the V and J calls. The sample includes fewer than 300,000 distinct CDR3 sequences, with just under 8% observed a single time. The ten biggest clones cover 1.2% of the sample.

The time point label of this sample denotes: pre-sensitization, week 0. Taken with the paper, the label for treatment or condition translates to: therapeutic diphenylcyclopropenone sensitization with weekly scalp DPC. At each patch-test visit, blood was drawn before the patch test was applied. Patients were considered eligible if aged 18 to 70, diagnosed with alopecia and deemed suitable for DPC therapy, and patients were excluded if pregnant. Unfractionated whole blood was collected in Tempus Blood RNA tubes, and total RNA was extracted from that blood. Broad study findings and their caveats: Repeated subsampling changed both the strength of the expansion versus patch-test correlation and the threshold at which that correlation became significant. Patch test score was positively correlated with the number of PT1 expanded TCRs, with significance at thresholds 8, 16 and 32 but not at 4. Because all patients had alopecia, a presumed autoimmune disease, the immune response of the patients might differ from that of healthy individuals. DPC sensitization did not change how many TCRs were above 1 in 1000 frequency, and no evidence was found of alterations in global repertoire structure. Compared with pre-sensitization or healthy control sets, expanded TCRs formed significantly more large CDR3 similarity clusters, which is consistent with antigen-driven responses.

Here the chain combines TRBV10-3 and TRBJ2-1, with an unclear D gene assignment. Sequencing used whole blood, obtained in connection with sensitization to the hapten diphenylcyclopropenone (DPC). This sequence was found in a man aged 18-30 years with alopecia areata. Some clones in this sample may be carry-over from other donors' samples. The CDR3 protein: CAISESGSSYNEQFF. Read as DNA, the sequence is TGTGCCATCAGTGAGTCGGGTAGCTCCTACAATGAGCAGTTCTTC.